Presented here are 5 T cell receptor beta chains from one specimen sequenced in a study of glioma-infiltrating T cells. The iRepertoire nested amplicon-rescue multiplex PCR amplified TCR alpha and beta CDR3s from RNA. TCRdb recomputed calls from the multiplex PCR reads with MiXCR, one row per CDR3 protein. The sample holds approximately 140,000 distinct CDR3 sequences; about 25% are singletons and the top ten take around a quarter. Sample: glioma tissue, nonneoplastic brain tissue, or PBMCs (not recorded which). The receptors shown here come from a human donor with low-grade glioma or glioblastoma, undergoing nonglioma brain surgery, or in good health (not recorded which).

Ten or more counts support this clonotype. This rearrangement joins TRBV20-1 to TRBJ2-7; TRBD1 matches 8 bases. The CDR3 is 12 amino acids. CDR1 and CDR2 (germline): DFQATT, SNEGSKA (reference sequence). J was trimmed by 1 base and V by 6 bases; bases with no gene match: 2. The CDR3 reads CSARQGSYEQYV. CDR3 coding DNA: TGCAGTGCCCGACAGGGGTCCTACGAGCAGTACGTC.

The V gene is TRBV7-2, the J gene TRBJ2-3; D perhaps matches TRBD2 (5 bases). The CDR3 is made up of 13 amino acids. The V and J ends lost 5 bases and 9 bases respectively, with 15 bases between them. The germline V gene encodes CDR1 SGHTA and CDR2 FQGNSA. Written as DNA, the CDR3 is TGTGCCAGCAGCCTTAACCGGGGAGTCACGCAGTATTTT. Its translation is CASSLNRGVTQYF.

This clonotype was counted a few times. The chain recombines TRBV19 with TRBJ1-5, with D uncertain. The CDR3 covers 17 residues. CDR1 and CDR2 from the germline V gene are LNHDA and SQIVND (reference sequence). Trimming cost V 7 bases and J 1 base, with 20 bases left between them. CDR3 in amino acids: CASTQNPLARSNQPQHF. For the CDR3, the DNA is TGTGCCAGTACCCAAAATCCCCTAGCACGGAGCAATCAGCCCCAGCATTTT.

This chain joins TRBV30 and TRBJ1-2, with D possibly being TRBD1 (5 bases). Germline loops: CDR1 GTSNPN, CDR2 SVGIG (reference sequence). V lost 3 bases and J 8 bases, leaving 16 bases between the germline ends. The CDR3 is made up of 13 amino acids. The CDR3 reads CAWRDRAGAGYTF. The CDR3 DNA reads as TGTGCCTGGAGGGACCGTGCTGGGGCCGGCTACACCTTC.

This clonotype showed up just a few times. The V and J genes are TRBV7-9 and TRBJ1-1, with 9 bases that match TRBD1. CDR1 is SEHNR and CDR2 is FQNEAQ in the germline V gene (reference sequence). The CDR3 contains 16 residues. V shed 5 bases and J 7 bases; nucleotides not matched to a gene: 14. CDR3 in amino acids: CASSGRTRTGVGEAFF. CDR3 sequence (DNA): TGTGCCAGCAGCGGCCGGACGAGGACAGGGGTTGGTGAAGCTTTCTTT.